Below are 8 T cell receptor beta chains sequenced from a single sample in a study of cytomegalovirus exposure and HLA in healthy donors. Amplification used 60 Vbeta primers and 13 Jbeta primers. Assay: immunoSEQ multiplex PCR; the TCRdb copy retains only in-frame clones and omits some. In the table there are some 150,000 clones, approximately 79% of which are singletons. Specimen: PBMCs. The receptors here all came from a woman aged 45-65 years in good health and CMV-seropositive.

V gene TRBV6-6 combines with J gene TRBJ2-7, with 10 bases identical to TRBD1. This CDR3 comprises 14 residues. The germline V gene has CDR1 MNHNY and CDR2 SVGAGI (reference sequence). The V and J ends lost 7 bases and 6 bases, in that order; junction bases with no gene match: 9. CDR3 bases: TGTGCCAGCAATCCGGGACAGGGGTATCCCGAGCAGTACTTC. Translation: CASNPGQGYPEQYF.

This clone was seen a single time. The chain employs TRBV6-5 and TRBJ1-4; the D gene is possibly TRBD1 (5 bases). V was cut by 5 bases and J by 6 bases, with 10 bases left in between. This CDR3 is built from 13 residues. The germline CDR1 and CDR2 sequences are MNHEY and SVGAGI. The DNA for the CDR3 is TGTGCCAGCAGTGAGTGGGGGGATGAAAAACTGTTTTTT. Translating gives CASSEWGDEKLFF.

This chain links TRBV6-6 with TRBJ2-7, with D unresolved. The CDR3 has 13 residues. From germline, CDR1 is MNHNY and CDR2 SVGAGI (reference sequence). The V end was cut by 0 bases, the J end by 2 bases, with 5 bases between. The CDR3 coding sequence is TGTGCCAGCAGTTACTCCCCAACCTACGAGCAGTACTTC. This translates into CASSYSPTYEQYF.

This chain uses TRBV11-2 with TRBJ2-1; possible D gene TRBD2, 5 bases. Trimming cost V 1 base and J 9 bases, with 19 bases left between them. The CDR3 has 16 amino acids. Germline CDR1 and CDR2: SGHAT and FQNNGV. In DNA form, the CDR3 reads TGTGCCAGCAGCTTAGGGGTGCTAGCAGGTGTTTTTGAGCAGTTCTTC. Translating it yields CASSLGVLAGVFEQFF.

The chain recombines TRBV15 with TRBJ1-5, with 7 bases aligning to TRBD1. The CDR3 has 16 residues. With 1 base clipped from V and 3 bases from J, the junction kept 6 bases outside the gene matches. Per the germline V gene, CDR1 is LNHNV and CDR2 is YYDKDF (reference sequence). The CDR3 DNA is TGTGCCACCAGCAGAGGAGGAACAGGGGACAATCAGCCCCAGCATTTT. Translating gives CATSRGGTGDNQPQHF.

This chain uses TRBV19 with TRBJ1-2, with no clear D. The V and J ends lost 6 bases and 4 bases respectively, with 9 bases between them. This CDR3 contains 12 residues. Germline V gene lookup returns CDR1 LNHDA and CDR2 SQIVND (reference sequence). The CDR3 region has the DNA TGTGCCAGTAGGCCCGCGTCCTATGGCTACACCTTC. Its translation: CASRPASYGYTF.

This chain uses TRBV11-2 with TRBJ2-3, with 10 bases fitting TRBD2. Germline V gene lookup returns CDR1 SGHAT and CDR2 FQNNGV. The V gene end was trimmed by 2 bases and the J gene end by 6 bases; junction bases not matched to a gene: 5. This CDR3 has 15 amino acids. CDR3 amino acids: CASSLQRGGRDTQYF. CDR3 nucleotide sequence: TGTGCCAGCAGCTTACAGCGGGGGGGCCGGGATACGCAGTATTTT.

The chain is built from TRBV30 and TRBJ1-6; D ambiguous. CDR1 is GTSNPN and CDR2 is SVGIG in the germline V gene (reference sequence). V lost 2 bases to trimming and J lost 9 bases, with 14 bases between them. The CDR3 covers 14 residues. DNA for the CDR3: TGTGCCTGGAGTCCGCGCAGCGGCAGTTCACCCCTCCACTTT. This codes for CAWSPRSGSSPLHF.